The 7 T cell receptor beta chains below all came from one sample that was sequenced in a study of cytomegalovirus exposure and HLA in healthy donors. It was with 60 Vbeta and 13 Jbeta primers that the PCR ran. TCRdb's table, derived via immunoSEQ multiplex PCR, lists solely in-frame clones and lacks some. The table lists approximately 160,000 clones, 68% of them singletons, with roughly 4.4% in the top ten. The sequencing sample was made of PBMCs. All receptors come from a woman aged 18-30 years in good health and CMV-seropositive.

This clone was seen a single time. The chain employs TRBV7-9 and TRBJ2-7; 9 nucleotides match TRBD1. CDR1 and CDR2 (germline): SEHNR, FQNEAQ (reference sequence). The V gene end was trimmed by 5 bases and the J gene end by 4 bases; junction bases not matched to a gene: 9. The CDR3 extends over 15 amino acids. The CDR3 DNA reads as TGTGCCAGCAGCCCAACCTGGACAGGGGAGTACGAGCAGTACTTC. Protein sequence: CASSPTWTGEYEQYF.

This sequence joins TRBV5-1 and TRBJ1-1; no clear D. This CDR3 is 14 amino acids long. The V gene lost 0 bases and the J gene lost 0 bases, with 6 bases spanning the gap. CDR1 SGHRS and CDR2 YFSETQ come from the germline V gene. CDR3 loop: CASSLELMNTEAFF. DNA of the CDR3: TGCGCCAGCAGCTTGGAACTCATGAACACTGAAGCTTTCTTT.

The V gene is TRBV28, the J gene TRBJ1-1; 9 bases fit TRBD1. With 6 bases clipped from V and 5 bases from J, the junction kept 4 bases outside the gene matches. Germline assignment: CDR1 MDHEN and CDR2 SYDVKM. This CDR3 has 13 residues. CDR3 sequence reads: CASRRQGVTEAFF. The CDR3 nucleotides read TGTGCCAGCAGGAGACAGGGGGTAACTGAAGCTTTCTTT.

The rearrangement joins TRBV7-8 to TRBJ2-3; possible D gene TRBD1, 5 bases. The V gene lost 5 bases and the J gene lost 6 bases, with 12 bases spanning the gap. CDR3 size: 13 residues. The germline V gene has CDR1 SGHVS and CDR2 FQNEAQ. The CDR3 region is CASSLERGDTQYF. The CDR3 DNA follows: TGTGCCAGCAGCCTAGAAAGGGGTGATACGCAGTATTTT.

The table lists this clone with a count of one. V usage is TRBV7-9 and J usage is TRBJ2-3, with D perhaps matching TRBD2 (5 bases). The CDR3 is 14 residues long. Germline loops: CDR1 SEHNR, CDR2 FQNEAQ (reference sequence). Trimming shortened V by 5 bases and J by 2 bases, and 11 bases separated the two germline ends. The CDR3 bases are TGTGCCAGCAGCCACCGGAGGTTCACAGATACGCAGTATTTT. Its protein product is CASSHRRFTDTQYF.

This clone is a singleton in its sample. The gene calls are TRBV11-1 and TRBJ2-1; no firm D call. The V end lost 1 base, the J end lost 6 bases, and 7 bases lay between the germline ends. This CDR3 contains 13 residues. Germline V gene data show CDR1 as SGHAT and CDR2 as FQDESV (reference sequence). CDR3 DNA: TGTGCCAGCAGCTTAGGTCGGAGCAATGAGCAGTTCTTC. Its protein product is CASSLGRSNEQFF.

J is TRBJ2-5 and V is TRBV6-5; 8 bases match TRBD1. Near its end, the DNA agrees better with TRBJ2-7, so the J call may be wrong. The germline CDR1 and CDR2 sequences are MNHEY and SVGAGI. The CDR3 totals 14 residues. The chain's CDR3 is CASGTGTGVYEQYF. As DNA, the CDR3 is TGTGCCAGCGGAACCGGGACAGGAGTTTACGAGCAGTACTTC.